This T cell receptor beta chain was sequenced for a study of Tregs in tolerant kidney transplant recipients. Using immunoSEQ multiplex PCR, the repertoire was profiled, and TCRdb retains in-frame clones only, with some absent. Of some 66,000 clones listed, 92% are singletons. The CDR3 runs 15 residues. J was trimmed by 4 bases and V by 2 bases; bases with no gene match: 7. Germline CDR1 and CDR2: SNHLY and FYNNEI. V is TRBV2 and J is TRBJ1-1; 7 bases match TRBD1. This sample comprised CD8+ T cells from blood, obtained before the transplant. The receptor was isolated from a human donor who received a combined kidney and bone marrow transplant. CDR3 DNA sequence: TGTGCCAGCAGTGAAAATAGCAGGGGGTCCACTGAAGCTTTCTTT. Protein product: CASSENSRGSTEAFF. Based on the CDR3 plus reference TRBV2 and TRBJ1-1, the full variable domain is EPEVTQTPSHQVTQMGQEVILRCVPISNHLYFYWYRQILGQKVEFLVSFYNNEISEKSEIFDDQFSVERPDGSNFTLKIRSTKLEDSAMYFCASSENSRGSTEAFFGQGTRLTVV.